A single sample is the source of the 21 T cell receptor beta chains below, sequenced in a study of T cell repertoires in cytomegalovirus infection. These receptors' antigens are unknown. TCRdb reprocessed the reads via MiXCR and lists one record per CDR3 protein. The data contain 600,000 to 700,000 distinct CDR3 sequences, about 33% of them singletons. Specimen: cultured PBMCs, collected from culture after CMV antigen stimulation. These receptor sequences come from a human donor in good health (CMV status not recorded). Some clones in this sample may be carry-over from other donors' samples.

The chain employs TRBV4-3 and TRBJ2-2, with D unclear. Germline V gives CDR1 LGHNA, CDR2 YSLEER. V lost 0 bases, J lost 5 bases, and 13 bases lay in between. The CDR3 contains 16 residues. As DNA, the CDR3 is TGCGCCAGCAGCCAAGAGGTCCCCAGCTGGACCGGGGAGCTGTTTTTT. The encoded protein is CASSQEVPSWTGELFF.

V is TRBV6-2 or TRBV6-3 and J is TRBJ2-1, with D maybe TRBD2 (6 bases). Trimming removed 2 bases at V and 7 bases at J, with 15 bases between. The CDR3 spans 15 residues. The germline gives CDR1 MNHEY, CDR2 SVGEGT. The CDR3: CASSYGGAQGNEQFF. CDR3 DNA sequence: TGTGCCAGCAGTTACGGCGGGGCGCAAGGAAATGAGCAGTTCTTC.

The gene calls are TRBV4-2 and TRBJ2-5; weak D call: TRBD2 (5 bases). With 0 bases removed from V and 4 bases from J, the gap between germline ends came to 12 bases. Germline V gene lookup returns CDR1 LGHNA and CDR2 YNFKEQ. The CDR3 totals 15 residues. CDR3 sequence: CASSQELGSVETQYF. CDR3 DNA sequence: TGTGCCAGCAGCCAAGAGTTGGGTAGCGTAGAGACCCAGTACTTC.

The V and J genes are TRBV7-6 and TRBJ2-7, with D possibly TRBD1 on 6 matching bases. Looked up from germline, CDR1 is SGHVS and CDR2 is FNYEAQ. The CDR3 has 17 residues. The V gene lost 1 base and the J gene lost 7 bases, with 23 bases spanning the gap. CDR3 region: CASSLGGHPTPSQEQYF. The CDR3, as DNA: TGTGCCAGCAGCTTAGGGGGACACCCTACTCCGAGTCAGGAGCAGTACTTC.

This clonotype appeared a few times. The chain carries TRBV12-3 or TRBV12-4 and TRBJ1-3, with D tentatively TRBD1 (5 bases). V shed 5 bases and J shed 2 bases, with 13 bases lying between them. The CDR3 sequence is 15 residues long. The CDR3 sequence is CASSPQGSPGNTIYF. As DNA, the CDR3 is TGTGCCAGCAGTCCCCAGGGATCCCCTGGAAACACCATATATTTT.

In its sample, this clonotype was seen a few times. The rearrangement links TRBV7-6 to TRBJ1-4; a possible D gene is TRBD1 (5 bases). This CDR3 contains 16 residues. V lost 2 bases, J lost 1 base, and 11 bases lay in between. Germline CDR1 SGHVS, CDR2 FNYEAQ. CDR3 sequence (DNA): TGTGCCAGCAGCTTATACAGGAGGGGAACTAATGAAAAACTGTTTTTT. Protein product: CASSLYRRGTNEKLFF.

The CDR3 loop is CASSFAQGWQYGYTF. In DNA form, the CDR3 reads TGTGCCAGCAGTTTCGCTCAGGGGTGGCAATATGGCTACACCTTC. J is TRBJ1-2 and V is TRBV28; a weak D match, TRBD1 (6 bases). The CDR3 extends over 15 amino acids. Germline V lookup: CDR1 MDHEN, CDR2 SYDVKM. Trimming removed 3 bases from V and 5 bases from J, with 16 bases in between.

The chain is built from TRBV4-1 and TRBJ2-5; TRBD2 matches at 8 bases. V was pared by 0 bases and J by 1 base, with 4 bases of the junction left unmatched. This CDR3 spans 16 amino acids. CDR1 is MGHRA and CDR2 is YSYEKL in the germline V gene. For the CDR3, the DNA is TGCGCCAGCAGCCAAGAAAATAGCGGGGCCCAAGAGACCCAGTACTTC. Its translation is CASSQENSGAQETQYF.

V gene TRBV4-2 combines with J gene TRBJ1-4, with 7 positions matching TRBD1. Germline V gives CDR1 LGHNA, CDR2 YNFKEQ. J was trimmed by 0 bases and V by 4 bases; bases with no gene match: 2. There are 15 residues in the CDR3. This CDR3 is CASSRDSTTNEKLFF. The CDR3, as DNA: TGTGCCAGCAGCCGGGACAGCACAACTAATGAAAAACTGTTTTTT.

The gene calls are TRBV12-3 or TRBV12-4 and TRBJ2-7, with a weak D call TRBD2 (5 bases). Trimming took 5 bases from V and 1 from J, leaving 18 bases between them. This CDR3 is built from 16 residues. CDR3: CASSRGDRSMSYEQYF. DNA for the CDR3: TGTGCCAGCAGTCGGGGAGATAGGAGCATGTCCTACGAGCAGTACTTC.

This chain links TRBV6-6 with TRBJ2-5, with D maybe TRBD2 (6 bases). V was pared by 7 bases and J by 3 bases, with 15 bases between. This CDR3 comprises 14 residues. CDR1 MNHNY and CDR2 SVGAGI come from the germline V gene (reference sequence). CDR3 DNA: TGTGCCAGCACCCATACCGGGGGTGAAGAGACCCAGTACTTC. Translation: CASTHTGGEETQYF.

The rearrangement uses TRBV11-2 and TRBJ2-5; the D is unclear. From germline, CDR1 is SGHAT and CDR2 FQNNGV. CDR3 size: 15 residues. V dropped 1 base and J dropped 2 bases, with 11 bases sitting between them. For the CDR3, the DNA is TGTGCCAGCAGCTTAGGGGCCGGGCGGCAAGAGACCCAGTACTTC. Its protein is CASSLGAGRQETQYF. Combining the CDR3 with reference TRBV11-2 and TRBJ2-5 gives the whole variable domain EAGVAQSPRYKIIEKRQSVAFWCNPISGHATLYWYQQILGQGPKLLIQFQNNGVVDDSQLPKDRFSAERLKGVDSTLKIQPAKLEDSAVYLCASSLGAGRQETQYFGPGTRLLVL.

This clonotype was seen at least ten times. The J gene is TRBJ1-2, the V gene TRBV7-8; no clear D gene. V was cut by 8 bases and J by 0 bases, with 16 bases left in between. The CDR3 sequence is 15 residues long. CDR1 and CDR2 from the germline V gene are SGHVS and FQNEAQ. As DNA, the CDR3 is TGTGCCAGCGGTCGCGGACGCAATACTAACTATGGCTACACCTTC. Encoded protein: CASGRGRNTNYGYTF.

CDR3 DNA sequence: TGTGCCAGCAGACAGGGGGGAGGCTCTGGGGCCAACGTCCTGACTTTC. This codes for CASRQGGGSGANVLTF. This chain uses TRBV7-2 with TRBJ2-6; 8 bases map to TRBD1. Germline V gene sequence: CDR1 SGHTA, CDR2 FQGNSA. V shed 6 bases and J 0 bases; nucleotides not matched to a gene: 4. The CDR3 is 16 amino acids.

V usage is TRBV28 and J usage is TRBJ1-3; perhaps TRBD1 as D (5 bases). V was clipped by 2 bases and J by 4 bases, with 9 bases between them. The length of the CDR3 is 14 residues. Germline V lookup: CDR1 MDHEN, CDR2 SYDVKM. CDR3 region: CASSLVDRGNTIYF. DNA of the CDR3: TGTGCCAGCAGTTTAGTCGACAGAGGAAACACCATATATTTT.

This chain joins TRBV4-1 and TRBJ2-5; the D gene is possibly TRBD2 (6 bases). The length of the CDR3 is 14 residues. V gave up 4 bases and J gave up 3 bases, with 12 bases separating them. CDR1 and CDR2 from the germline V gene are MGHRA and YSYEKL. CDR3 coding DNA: TGCGCCAGCAGCCGCACGGGACTGGAAGAGACCCAGTACTTC. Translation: CASSRTGLEETQYF.

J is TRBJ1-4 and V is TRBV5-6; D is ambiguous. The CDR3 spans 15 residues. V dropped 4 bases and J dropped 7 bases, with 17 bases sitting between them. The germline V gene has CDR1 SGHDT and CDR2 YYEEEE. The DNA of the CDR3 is TGTGCCAGCAGCGGACGATCCGGCCTTGGTGAAAAACTGTTTTTT. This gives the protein CASSGRSGLGEKLFF.

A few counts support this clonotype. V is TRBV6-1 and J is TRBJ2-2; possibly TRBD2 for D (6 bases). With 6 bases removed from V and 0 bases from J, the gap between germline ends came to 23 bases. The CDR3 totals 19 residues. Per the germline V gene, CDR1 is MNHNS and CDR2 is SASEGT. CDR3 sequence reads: CASRETSVGGRANTGELFF. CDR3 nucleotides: TGTGCCAGCAGGGAGACCTCCGTGGGGGGACGCGCGAACACCGGGGAGCTGTTTTTT.

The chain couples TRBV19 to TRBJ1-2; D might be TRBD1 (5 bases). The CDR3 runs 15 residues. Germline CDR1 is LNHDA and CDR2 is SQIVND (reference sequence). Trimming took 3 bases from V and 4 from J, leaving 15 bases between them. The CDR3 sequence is CASSMFPKGRYGYTF. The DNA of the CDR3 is TGTGCCAGTAGTATGTTTCCTAAGGGGCGCTATGGCTACACCTTC.

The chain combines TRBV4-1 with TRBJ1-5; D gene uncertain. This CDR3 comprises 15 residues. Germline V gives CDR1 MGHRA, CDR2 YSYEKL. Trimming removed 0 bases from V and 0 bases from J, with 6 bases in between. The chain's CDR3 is CASSQDSRSNQPQHF. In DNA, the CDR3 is TGCGCCAGCAGCCAAGACAGTCGTAGCAATCAGCCCCAGCATTTT.

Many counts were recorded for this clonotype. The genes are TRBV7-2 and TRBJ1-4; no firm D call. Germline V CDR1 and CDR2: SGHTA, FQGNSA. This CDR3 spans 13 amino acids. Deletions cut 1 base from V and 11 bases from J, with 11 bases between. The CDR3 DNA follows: TGTGCCAGCAGCTTAGAGCCCCACAAGAAACTGTTTTTT. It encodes CASSLEPHKKLFF.